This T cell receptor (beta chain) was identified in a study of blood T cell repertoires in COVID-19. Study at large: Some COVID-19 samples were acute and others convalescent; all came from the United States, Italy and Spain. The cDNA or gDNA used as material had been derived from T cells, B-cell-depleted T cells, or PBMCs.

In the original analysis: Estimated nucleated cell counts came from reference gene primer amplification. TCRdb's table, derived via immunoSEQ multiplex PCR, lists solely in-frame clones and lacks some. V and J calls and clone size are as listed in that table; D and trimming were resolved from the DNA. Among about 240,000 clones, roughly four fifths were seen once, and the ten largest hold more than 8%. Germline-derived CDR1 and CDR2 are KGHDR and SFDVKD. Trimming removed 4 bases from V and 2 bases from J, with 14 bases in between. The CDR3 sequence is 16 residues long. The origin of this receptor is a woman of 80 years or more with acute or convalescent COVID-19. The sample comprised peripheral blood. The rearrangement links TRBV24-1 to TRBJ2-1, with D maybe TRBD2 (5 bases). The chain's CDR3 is CATSDSGRAPYNEQFF. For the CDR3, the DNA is TGTGCCACCAGTGACTCGGGAAGGGCACCCTACAATGAGCAGTTCTTC.